Below, one T cell receptor beta chain is given with its context. Its antigen is currently unknown. The data originate from a study of OX40 agonist ivuxolimab in advanced cancers. Regarding the study as a whole: Among expanded peripheral T cells, antigen specificity went undetermined. At 0.1 to 3.0 mg/kg and by week 6, clonal expansion occurred in CD4+ and CD8+ blood T cells.

Assay: immunoSEQ multiplex PCR; the TCRdb copy retains only in-frame clones and omits some. The table records 35,000 to 40,000 clones, roughly 91% of them present only once. The V and J ends lost 4 bases and 0 bases, in that order; junction bases with no gene match: 3. The length of the CDR3 is 14 residues. CDR1 is SGHNT and CDR2 is YYREEE in the germline V gene (reference sequence). The chain carries TRBV5-4 and TRBJ2-7; 8 bases are shared with TRBD1. This sequence originates from an adult with an advanced solid tumor such as melanoma, head and neck, liver or kidney cancer. This specimen was CD4+ or CD8+ T cells sorted from blood, taken in a trial of the OX40 agonist ivuxolimab. The CDR3 coding sequence is TGTGCCAGCAGCCCCGGGACAGGCTCCTACGAGCAGTACTTC. This codes for CASSPGTGSYEQYF. Complete variable domain (other parts from reference TRBV5-4 and TRBJ2-7): ETGVTQSPTHLIKTRGQQVTLRCSSQSGHNTVSWYQQALGQGPQFIFQYYREEENGRGNFPPRFSGLQFPNYSSELNVNALELDDSALYLCASSPGTGSYEQYFGPGTRLTVT.